The 32 T cell receptor beta chains below come from one sample, sequenced in a study of cytomegalovirus exposure and HLA in healthy donors. Some clones are missing from TCRdb's copy, which holds only in-frame ones; the method was immunoSEQ multiplex PCR. The repertoire holds just under 150,000 clones, with approximately 90% as singletons. Sequenced sample: PBMCs. The receptors were gathered from a man between 18 and 35 years old in good health and CMV-seropositive.

This chain links TRBV29-1 with TRBJ1-1; the D is unclear. Trimming shortened V by 7 bases and J by 8 bases, and 11 bases separated the two germline ends. The CDR3 has 10 amino acids. The germline V gene encodes CDR1 SQVTM and CDR2 ANQGSEA. DNA for the CDR3: TGCAGCGCTCTCTTAGTGGAAGCTTTCTTT. This codes for CSALLVEAFF.

This chain links TRBV30 with TRBJ1-5; tentatively, D is TRBD1 (5 bases). The V end lost 2 bases, the J end lost 6 bases, and 14 bases lay between the germline ends. The CDR3 extends over 14 amino acids. The V gene's germline CDR1 is GTSNPN and CDR2 SVGIG (reference sequence). CDR3 DNA sequence: TGTGCCTGGAGTAGGAAGGGGACTGGTCAGCCCCAGCATTTT. Translation: CAWSRKGTGQPQHF.

V gene TRBV7-8 combines with J gene TRBJ1-2; TRBD1 agrees at 8 bases. The length of the CDR3 is 14 residues. The germline V gene has CDR1 SGHVS and CDR2 FQNEAQ. V lost 5 bases and J lost 6; bases outside the gene matches: 8. The CDR3 is CASSPNRGLDGYTF. The CDR3 DNA reads TGTGCCAGCAGCCCCAACAGGGGGTTGGATGGCTACACCTTC.

This chain joins TRBV6-1 and TRBJ2-5, with D maybe TRBD1 (6 bases). Germline loops: CDR1 MNHNS, CDR2 SASEGT. CDR3 length equals 15 residues. With 2 bases removed from V and 3 bases from J, the gap between germline ends came to 13 bases. The CDR3 region has the DNA TGTGCCAGCAGTGAAATCGGGCAGGGGAAAGAGACCCAGTACTTC. This sequence encodes CASSEIGQGKETQYF.

V usage is TRBV5-8 and J usage is TRBJ1-1; 8 bases are a match to TRBD1. The CDR3 has 15 amino acids. Germline CDR1 is SGHTS and CDR2 is YDEGEE. Trimming cost V 4 bases and J 1 base; bases outside gene matches: 6. The CDR3 DNA reads TGTGCCAGCAGCCGACGACAGGGGAGGAACACTGAAGCTTTCTTT. Amino acids: CASSRRQGRNTEAFF.

The chain joins TRBV6-4 to TRBJ2-3, with D possibly TRBD2 on 5 matching bases. The CDR3 is made up of 15 amino acids. The V gene lost 0 bases and the J gene lost 0 bases, with 7 bases spanning the gap. Germline CDR1 is MRHNA and CDR2 is SNTAGT. CDR3 protein: CASSDSAGSTDTQYF. Here the CDR3 DNA reads TGTGCCAGCAGTGACTCCGCGGGCAGCACAGATACGCAGTATTTT.

V gene TRBV27 combines with J gene TRBJ2-6, with D unclear. Germline V CDR1 and CDR2: MNHEY, SMNVEV (reference sequence). The V and J ends lost 7 bases and 0 bases respectively, with 4 bases between them. The CDR3 covers 13 residues. The CDR3 region is CASTPSGANVLTF. CDR3 DNA: TGTGCCAGCACTCCCTCTGGGGCCAACGTCCTGACTTTC.

The chain is built from TRBV4-1 and TRBJ1-5; no reliable D call. CDR1 is MGHRA and CDR2 is YSYEKL in the germline V gene. Trimming removed 1 base from V and 3 bases from J, with 13 bases in between. The CDR3 loop spans 16 amino acids. This CDR3 is CASSQGASASNQPQHF. For the CDR3, the DNA is TGCGCCAGCAGCCAAGGGGCGTCGGCTTCCAATCAGCCCCAGCATTTT.

This chain connects TRBV6-5 to TRBJ1-3; 9 nucleotides line up with TRBD1. This CDR3 region has 15 residues. Germline V lookup: CDR1 MNHEY, CDR2 SVGAGI. The ends lost 5 bases at V and 8 bases at J; junction bases unmatched: 10. CDR3 sequence: CASSPDRGMVYTIYF. The CDR3 DNA is TGTGCCAGCAGTCCGGACAGGGGAATGGTATACACCATATATTTT.

This clone was counted only a few times. The rearrangement joins TRBV25-1 to TRBJ1-2; no reliable D call. Between the trimmed V and J ends, which lost 1 base and 0 bases, there was a span of 12 bases. The CDR3 covers 16 residues. Germline CDR1 is MGHDK and CDR2 is SYGVNS. The CDR3 DNA reads as TGTGCCAGCAGTGAATCCCCCGTAGACACTAACTATGGCTACACCTTC. Amino acid sequence: CASSESPVDTNYGYTF.

The chain uses TRBV19 and TRBJ1-1, with TRBD1 identical over 7 bases. The CDR3 consists of 13 residues. CDR1 and CDR2 from the germline V gene are LNHDA and SQIVND (reference sequence). Trimming cost V 7 bases and J 4 bases; bases outside gene matches: 6. CDR3 bases: TGTGCCAGTACCATGACAGGGTTCACTGAAGCTTTCTTT. This codes for CASTMTGFTEAFF.

The V gene is TRBV30, the J gene TRBJ2-7; D might be TRBD1 (6 bases). Trimming stripped 3 bases from V and 8 bases from J, with 17 bases between. Germline V gene sequence: CDR1 GTSNPN, CDR2 SVGIG (reference sequence). The CDR3 spans 13 residues. The DNA of the CDR3 is TGTGCCTGGAGATACACCCAGGGGCAGAAGCAGTACTTC. Translated, it gives CAWRYTQGQKQYF.

The chain uses TRBV6-4 and TRBJ2-3; tentatively, D is TRBD2 (5 bases). CDR3 length equals 16 residues. In germline, CDR1 is MRHNA, CDR2 SNTAGT. V was cut by 6 bases and J by 3 bases, with 19 bases left in between. CDR3 sequence: CASSDSGEGGTDTQYF. CDR3 nucleotides: TGTGCCAGCAGCGATTCCGGGGAAGGTGGGACAGATACGCAGTATTTT.

The V gene is TRBV28, the J gene TRBJ1-1, with TRBD1 matching 7 bases. Losses at the gene ends were 3 bases for V and 6 bases for J; bases not matched to a gene: 4. CDR1 is MDHEN and CDR2 is SYDVKM in the germline V gene. The CDR3 is 13 residues long. The CDR3 protein is CASSFRQGPEAFF. The CDR3 DNA reads TGTGCCAGCAGTTTTCGACAGGGCCCTGAAGCTTTCTTT.

V gene TRBV5-1 combines with J gene TRBJ2-7, with TRBD2 matching over 7 bases. Per the germline V gene, CDR1 is SGHRS and CDR2 is YFSETQ. The CDR3 runs to 15 residues. V trimming: 4 bases; J trimming: 6 bases; junction bases outside the gene matches: 13. The CDR3 DNA reads TGCGCCAGCAGCCTCATCGGGGGAGGGCCCTCCGAGCAGTACTTC. This translates into CASSLIGGGPSEQYF.

The rearrangement uses TRBV25-1 and TRBJ2-2; TRBD1 matches 8 bases. Trimming removed 4 bases from V and 0 bases from J; junction bases left unmatched: 4. CDR1 and CDR2 (germline): MGHDK, SYGVNS. The CDR3 consists of 16 residues. CDR3 DNA sequence: TGTGCCAGCAGTGGCCCGACAGGGGCGAACACCGGGGAGCTGTTTTTT. Its translation: CASSGPTGANTGELFF.

The chain has TRBV5-5 and TRBJ2-7, with D tentatively TRBD1 (5 bases). This CDR3 spans 14 amino acids. Germline lookup yields CDR1 SGHKS and CDR2 YYEKEE (reference sequence). Trimming took off 0 bases at V and 2 bases at J, with 9 bases between the two ends. CDR3 in amino acids: CASSLAWGAYEQYF. DNA of the CDR3: TGTGCCAGCAGCTTGGCCTGGGGCGCCTACGAGCAGTACTTC. Variable domain in full (rest from reference TRBV5-5 and TRBJ2-7): DAGVTQSPTHLIKTRGQQVTLRCSPISGHKSVSWYQQVLGQGPQFIFQYYEKEERGRGNFPDRFSARQFPNYSSELNVNALLLGDSALYLCASSLAWGAYEQYFGPGTRLTVT.

The rearrangement joins TRBV6-4 to TRBJ2-1; TRBD2 aligns across 7 bases. This CDR3 is built from 16 residues. Germline CDR1 is MRHNA and CDR2 is SNTAGT. V shed 3 bases and J 2 bases; nucleotides not matched to a gene: 7. The CDR3 nucleotides are TGTGCCAGCAGTGATTTGCGGGAGCGTACCTACAATGAGCAGTTCTTC. This sequence encodes CASSDLRERTYNEQFF.

The rearrangement joins TRBV4-2 to TRBJ1-1; no clear D. The CDR3 contains 14 residues. Germline assignment: CDR1 LGHNA and CDR2 YNFKEQ. The V end lost 4 bases, the J end lost 1 base, and 10 bases lay between the germline ends. The CDR3 sequence is CASSRANPNTEAFF. The CDR3 DNA follows: TGTGCCAGCAGCCGAGCGAATCCGAACACTGAAGCTTTCTTT.

The rearrangement uses TRBV28 and TRBJ1-2; 8 nucleotides match TRBD1. Germline CDR1 MDHEN, CDR2 SYDVKM. This CDR3 contains 14 residues. With 6 bases clipped from V and 1 base from J, the junction kept 4 bases outside the gene matches. The CDR3 protein is CASRTGESNYGYTF. The CDR3 DNA reads TGTGCCAGCAGGACAGGGGAAAGTAACTATGGCTACACCTTC.

The chain is built from TRBV5-1 and TRBJ1-4; the D is unclear. V lost 4 bases to trimming and J lost 0 bases, with 13 bases between them. Germline V gene sequence: CDR1 SGHRS, CDR2 YFSETQ. CDR3 size: 16 residues. The CDR3 spells CASSPLSGTTNEKLFF. The CDR3 nucleotides are TGCGCCAGCAGCCCCCTTTCCGGGACAACTAATGAAAAACTGTTTTTT.

This clone was seen just once. CDR3 protein: CASSVRGQETQYF. CDR3 DNA: TGTGCCAGCAGCGTACGAGGGCAAGAGACCCAGTACTTC. The chain couples TRBV9 to TRBJ2-5; TRBD2 is a possible D gene (5 bases). The CDR3 has 13 amino acids. Per the germline V gene, CDR1 is SGDLS and CDR2 is YYNGEE. V was clipped by 1 base and J by 2 bases, with 6 bases between them.

The chain carries TRBV9 and TRBJ1-1, with D possibly matching TRBD1 (6 bases). This CDR3 contains 15 residues. CDR1 SGDLS and CDR2 YYNGEE come from the germline V gene. The V end was cut by 1 base, the J end by 4 bases, with 14 bases between. The chain's CDR3 is CASSVTEGVGTEAFF. The CDR3 DNA follows: TGTGCCAGCAGCGTAACAGAGGGGGTAGGCACTGAAGCTTTCTTT.

This chain joins TRBV12-5 and TRBJ1-2; 9 bases map to TRBD1. The CDR3 extends over 14 amino acids. The ends lost 2 bases at V and 9 bases at J; junction bases unmatched: 7. Per the germline V gene, CDR1 is LGHNT and CDR2 is FRNRAP. Here the CDR3 reads CASGLPGTGLRYTF. The CDR3 DNA reads TGTGCTAGTGGTTTGCCCGGGACAGGGTTACGCTACACCTTC.

This sequence joins TRBV19 and TRBJ1-2; D remains unclear. V lost 7 bases to trimming and J lost 4 bases, with 16 bases between them. The germline V gene encodes CDR1 LNHDA and CDR2 SQIVND (reference sequence). The CDR3 sequence is 14 residues long. The CDR3 loop reads CASNEGMRFYGYTF. As DNA, the CDR3 is TGTGCCAGTAATGAGGGAATGAGATTCTATGGCTACACCTTC.

The rearrangement joins TRBV6-5 to TRBJ1-2, with 8 bases that match TRBD1. Looked up from germline, CDR1 is MNHEY and CDR2 is SVGAGI. Trimming at V came to 6 bases and at J to 8 bases, leaving 8 bases not matched to a gene. The CDR3 has 13 amino acids. The CDR3, as DNA: TGTGCCAGCAGCCAGGACAGGGCCGGGGGCTACACCTTC. Its translation is CASSQDRAGGYTF.

The chain is built from TRBV25-1 and TRBJ2-3; D possibly corresponds to TRBD1 (5 bases). The CDR3 is 14 residues long. V lost 7 bases, J lost 2 bases, and 13 bases lay in between. The germline V gene encodes CDR1 MGHDK and CDR2 SYGVNS. The CDR3 nucleotides are TGTGCCAGCACCCCACAGGAGTACACAGATACGCAGTATTTT. Translated, it gives CASTPQEYTDTQYF.

The CDR3: CASSGEDSYNEQFF. The CDR3 DNA reads TGCGCCAGCAGTGGTGAGGACTCCTACAATGAGCAGTTCTTC. The V call is TRBV10-2, the J call TRBJ2-1; D is ambiguous. The V end lost 4 bases, the J end lost 0 bases, and 7 bases lay between the germline ends. Germline V gives CDR1 WSHSY, CDR2 SAAADI. The CDR3 covers 14 residues.

This chain links TRBV7-8 with TRBJ1-2; tentatively, D is TRBD1 (5 bases). Trimming removed 5 bases at V and 0 bases at J, with 13 bases between. The CDR3 is 15 residues long. CDR1 is SGHVS and CDR2 is FQNEAQ in the germline V gene. CDR3 amino acids: CASSVRTPSNYGYTF. CDR3 bases: TGTGCCAGCAGCGTCAGGACACCCTCTAACTATGGCTACACCTTC.

The rearrangement uses TRBV6-5 and TRBJ2-7; tentative D call: TRBD1 (6 bases). This CDR3 has 12 amino acids. Between the trimmed V and J ends, which lost 8 bases and 3 bases, there was a span of 11 bases. Looked up from germline, CDR1 is MNHEY and CDR2 is SVGAGI. The CDR3 DNA sequence: TGTGCCAGCCGGACAGCGAACTACGAGCAGTACTTC. This encodes CASRTANYEQYF.

The CDR3 protein is CASSSKLDRGRTEAFF. The CDR3 nucleotides read TGCGCCAGCAGCTCAAAATTGGACAGGGGTCGGACTGAAGCTTTCTTT. The gene calls are TRBV5-1 and TRBJ1-1; 9 bases agree with TRBD1. Looked up from germline, CDR1 is SGHRS and CDR2 is YFSETQ. Trimming cost V 3 bases and J 5 bases; bases outside gene matches: 11. The CDR3 runs 16 residues.

V usage is TRBV5-1 and J usage is TRBJ1-4; TRBD1 aligns across 8 bases. Looked up from germline, CDR1 is SGHRS and CDR2 is YFSETQ. Germline trimming cut 3 bases from V and 3 bases from J; bases unmatched to any gene: 7. CDR3 length: 16 residues. CDR3: CASSSGQGSSNEKLFF. The CDR3 nucleotides are TGCGCCAGCAGCTCAGGACAGGGATCATCTAATGAAAAACTGTTTTTT.